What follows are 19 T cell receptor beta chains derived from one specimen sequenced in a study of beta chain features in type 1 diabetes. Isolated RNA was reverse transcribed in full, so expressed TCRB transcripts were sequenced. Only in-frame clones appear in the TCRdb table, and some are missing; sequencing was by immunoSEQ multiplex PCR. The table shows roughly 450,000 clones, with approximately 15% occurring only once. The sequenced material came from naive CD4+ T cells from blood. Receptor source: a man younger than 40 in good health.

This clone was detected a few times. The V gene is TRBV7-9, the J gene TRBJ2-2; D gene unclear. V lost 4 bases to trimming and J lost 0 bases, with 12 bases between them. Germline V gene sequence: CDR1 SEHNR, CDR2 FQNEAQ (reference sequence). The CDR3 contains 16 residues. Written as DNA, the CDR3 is TGTGCCAGCAGCTCTAAGTGGGCGGCGAACACCGGGGAGCTGTTTTTT. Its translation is CASSSKWAANTGELFF.

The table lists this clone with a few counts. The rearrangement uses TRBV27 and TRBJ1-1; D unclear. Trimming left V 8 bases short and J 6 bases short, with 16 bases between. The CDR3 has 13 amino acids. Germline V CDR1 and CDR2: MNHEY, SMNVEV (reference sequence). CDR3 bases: TGTGCCAGCCGCTGGGCGGGCGGCGCTGAAGCTTTCTTT. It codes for CASRWAGGAEAFF.

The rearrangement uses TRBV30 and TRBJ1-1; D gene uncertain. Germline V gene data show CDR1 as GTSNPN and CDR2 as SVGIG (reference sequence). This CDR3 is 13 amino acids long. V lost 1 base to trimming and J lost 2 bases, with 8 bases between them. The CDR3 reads CAWSAGSNTEAFF. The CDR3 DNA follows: TGTGCCTGGAGTGCGGGCAGCAACACTGAAGCTTTCTTT.

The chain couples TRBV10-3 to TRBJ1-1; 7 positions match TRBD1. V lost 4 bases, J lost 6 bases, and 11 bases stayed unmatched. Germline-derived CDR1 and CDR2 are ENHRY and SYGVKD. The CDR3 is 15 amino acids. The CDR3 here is CAISVETGIMAEAFF. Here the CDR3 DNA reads TGTGCCATCAGTGTCGAGACAGGGATAATGGCTGAAGCTTTCTTT.

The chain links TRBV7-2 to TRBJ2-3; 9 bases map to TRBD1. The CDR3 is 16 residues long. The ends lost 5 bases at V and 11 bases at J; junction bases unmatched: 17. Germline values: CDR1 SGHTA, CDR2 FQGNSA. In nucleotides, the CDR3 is TGTGCCAGCAGCCCGGACGGGACAGGGTTTTGGCGGTTGCAGTATTTT. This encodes CASSPDGTGFWRLQYF.

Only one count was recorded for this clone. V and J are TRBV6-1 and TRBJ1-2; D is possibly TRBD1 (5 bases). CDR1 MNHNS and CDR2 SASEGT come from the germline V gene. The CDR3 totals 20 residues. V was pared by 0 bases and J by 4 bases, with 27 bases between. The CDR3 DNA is TGTGCCAGCAGTGAAGCGCTTCGAGGGCTTCTGGGCAGGGAGGCCTATGGCTACACCTTC. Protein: CASSEALRGLLGREAYGYTF.

CDR3 in amino acids: CASSSWLSGELFF. The CDR3 region has the DNA TGTGCCAGCAGCTCTTGGCTGTCCGGGGAGCTGTTTTTT. The J gene is TRBJ2-2, the V gene TRBV13, with D unresolved. Trimming removed 4 bases from V and 6 bases from J, with 9 bases in between. Germline lookup yields CDR1 PRHDT and CDR2 FYEKMQ (reference sequence). The CDR3 length is 13 residues.

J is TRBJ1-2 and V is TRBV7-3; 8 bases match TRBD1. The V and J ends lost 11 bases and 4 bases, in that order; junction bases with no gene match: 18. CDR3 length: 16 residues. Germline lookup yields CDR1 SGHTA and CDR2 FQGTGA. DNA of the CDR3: TGTGCCGGACCAGGGGGCTCCCAAACTGTAACCTATGGCTACACCTTC. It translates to CAGPGGSQTVTYGYTF. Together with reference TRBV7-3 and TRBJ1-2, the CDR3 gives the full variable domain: GAGVSQTPSNKVTEKGKYVELRCDPISGHTALYWYRQSLGQGPEFLIYFQGTGAADDSGLPNDRFFAVRPEGSVSTLKIQRTERGDSAVYLCAGPGGSQTVTYGYTFGSGTRLTVV.

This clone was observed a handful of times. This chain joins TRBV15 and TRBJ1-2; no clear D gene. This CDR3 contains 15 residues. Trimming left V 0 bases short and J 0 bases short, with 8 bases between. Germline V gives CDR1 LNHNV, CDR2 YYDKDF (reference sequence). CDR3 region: CATSRDLESNYGYTF. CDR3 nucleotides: TGTGCCACCAGCAGAGATCTCGAGTCTAACTATGGCTACACCTTC.

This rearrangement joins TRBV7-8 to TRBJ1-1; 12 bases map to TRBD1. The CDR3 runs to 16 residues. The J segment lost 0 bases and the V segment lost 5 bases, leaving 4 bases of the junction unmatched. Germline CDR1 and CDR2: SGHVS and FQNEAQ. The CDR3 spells CASSPGTGGMNTEAFF. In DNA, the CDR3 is TGTGCCAGCAGCCCAGGGACAGGGGGCATGAACACTGAAGCTTTCTTT.

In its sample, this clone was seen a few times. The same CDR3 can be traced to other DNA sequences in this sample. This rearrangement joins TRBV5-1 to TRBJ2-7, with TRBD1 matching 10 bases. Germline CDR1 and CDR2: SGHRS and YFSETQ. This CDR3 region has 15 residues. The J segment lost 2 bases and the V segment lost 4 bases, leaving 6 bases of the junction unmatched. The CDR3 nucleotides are TGCGCCAGCAGCCCGGGCGGGACAGGGGCCTACGAGCAGTACTTC. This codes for CASSPGGTGAYEQYF. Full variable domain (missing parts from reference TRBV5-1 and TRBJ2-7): KAGVTQTPRYLIKTRGQQVTLSCSPISGHRSVSWYQQTPGQGLQFLFEYFSETQRNKGNFPGRFSGRQFSNSRSEMNVSTLELGDSALYLCASSPGGTGAYEQYFGPGTRLTVT.

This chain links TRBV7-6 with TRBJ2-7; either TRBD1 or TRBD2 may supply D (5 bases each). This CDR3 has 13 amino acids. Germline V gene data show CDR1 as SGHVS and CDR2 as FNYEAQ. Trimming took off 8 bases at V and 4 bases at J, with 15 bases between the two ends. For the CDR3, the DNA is TGTGCCAGCGGCACCACTAGGGGATACGAGCAGTACGTC. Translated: CASGTTRGYEQYV.

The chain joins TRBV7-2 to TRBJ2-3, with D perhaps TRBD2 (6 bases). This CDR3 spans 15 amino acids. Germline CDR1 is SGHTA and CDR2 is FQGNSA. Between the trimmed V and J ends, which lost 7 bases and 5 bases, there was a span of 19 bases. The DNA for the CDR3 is TGTGCCAGCACTAGGCGGGCGGGGAGGATAGATACGCAGTATTTT. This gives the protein CASTRRAGRIDTQYF.

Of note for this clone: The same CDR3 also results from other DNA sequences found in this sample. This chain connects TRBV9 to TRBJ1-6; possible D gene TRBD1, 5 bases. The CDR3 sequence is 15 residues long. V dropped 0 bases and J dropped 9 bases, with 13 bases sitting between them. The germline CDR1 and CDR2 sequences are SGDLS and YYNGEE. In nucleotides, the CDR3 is TGTGCCAGCAGCGTAGGGGACGGACATGGTTCACCCCTCCACTTT. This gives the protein CASSVGDGHGSPLHF.

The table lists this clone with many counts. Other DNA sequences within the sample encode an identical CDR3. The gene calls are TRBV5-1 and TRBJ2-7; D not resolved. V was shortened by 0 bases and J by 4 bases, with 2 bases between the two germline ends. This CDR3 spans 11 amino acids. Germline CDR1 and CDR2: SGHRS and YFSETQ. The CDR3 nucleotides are TGCGCCAGCAGCTTGGGGTACGAGCAGTACTTC. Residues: CASSLGYEQYF.

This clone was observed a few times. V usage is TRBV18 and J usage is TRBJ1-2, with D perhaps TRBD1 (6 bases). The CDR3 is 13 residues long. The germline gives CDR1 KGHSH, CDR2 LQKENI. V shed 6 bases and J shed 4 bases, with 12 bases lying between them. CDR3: CASSPGQTYGYTF. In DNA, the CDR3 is TGTGCCAGCTCCCCCGGACAGACCTATGGCTACACCTTC.

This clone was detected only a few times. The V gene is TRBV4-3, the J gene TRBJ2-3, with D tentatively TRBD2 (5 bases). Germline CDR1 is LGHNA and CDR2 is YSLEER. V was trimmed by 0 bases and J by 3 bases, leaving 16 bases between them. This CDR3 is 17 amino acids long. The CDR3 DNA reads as TGCGCCAGCAGCCAAGATCACGGCGGGCGGCGGACAGATACGCAGTATTTT. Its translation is CASSQDHGGRRTDTQYF.

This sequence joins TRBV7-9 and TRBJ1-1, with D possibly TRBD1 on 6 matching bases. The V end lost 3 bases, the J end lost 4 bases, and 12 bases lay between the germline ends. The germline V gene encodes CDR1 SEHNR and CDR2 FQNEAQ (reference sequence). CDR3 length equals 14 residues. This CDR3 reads CASSFRGLFTEAFF. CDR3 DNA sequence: TGTGCCAGCAGCTTCAGGGGTTTGTTCACTGAAGCTTTCTTT.

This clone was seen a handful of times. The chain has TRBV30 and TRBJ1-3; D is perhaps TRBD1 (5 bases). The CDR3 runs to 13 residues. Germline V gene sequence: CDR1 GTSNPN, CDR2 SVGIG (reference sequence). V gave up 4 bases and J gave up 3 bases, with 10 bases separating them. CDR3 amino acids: CAWNRGVGNTIYF. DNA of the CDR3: TGTGCCTGGAATAGGGGAGTTGGAAACACCATATATTTT.